This T cell receptor (beta chain) originates from a study of regulatory T cells in long-lasting Graves disease. Findings and limits, study-wide: Reduced TCR diversity was observed in persistent Graves' patients versus newly diagnosed patients.

The CDR3 contains 11 residues. V gave up 6 bases and J gave up 3 bases, with 5 bases separating them. CDR1 SNHLY and CDR2 FYNNEI come from the germline V gene. For TCR beta, libraries came from iRepertoire HTBI primers and Arm-PCR of CDR3 regions. MiXCR was run by TCRdb on the multiplex PCR reads, yielding one entry per CDR3 protein. The table has some 490,000 distinct CDR3 sequences, about 12% seen once. There are many counts of this clonotype. The antigen remains undetermined. As to time point: newly diagnosed GD, antithyroid drugs for less than 3 months. Making the TCR library involved RNA that had been extracted from PBMCs. The same data also contributed to another study, on T cells in Graves' hyperthyroidism and ophthalmopathy. This second study notes: Appearing also in blood were most of the thyroid clonotypes expanded above 0.001.

Sequencing used peripheral blood mononuclear cells (PBMCs), obtained at new diagnosis, from a patient treated with antithyroid drugs. The origin of this receptor is a woman aged 25 to 39 with Graves disease. This chain uses TRBV2 with TRBJ1-2; D remains ambiguous. CDR3 coding DNA: TGTGCCAGCAGACGCCACTATGGCTACACCTTC. It yields the protein CASRRHYGYTF. Full variable domain (remainder filled in from reference TRBV2 and TRBJ1-2): EPEVTQTPSHQVTQMGQEVILRCVPISNHLYFYWYRQILGQKVEFLVSFYNNEISEKSEIFDDQFSVERPDGSNFTLKIRSTKLEDSAMYFCASRRHYGYTFGSGTRLTVV.